The rows below give T cell receptor beta chains drawn from one sample of a study of blood T cell repertoires in COVID-19. Clones were sequenced by immunoSEQ multiplex PCR, and TCRdb holds only the in-frame ones, with some missing. Of tens of thousands of clones detected, roughly 87% appear once; the ten largest clones hold around 2.9%. Sequenced sample: peripheral blood. The receptors shown here come from a woman in her forties or fifties with active or convalescent COVID-19. Each CDR3 is given with its conserved first and last residue. The D gene is left open where the match is weak. Not every row has a clone size; where given, it reads once, few, many or a size class.

>NA|13|TRBV6-2/TRBV6-3|TRBJ1-2|NA
TGTGCCAGCAGTTACTCAACCAGGGGTGGCTACACCTTC
CASSYSTRGGYTF
>TRBD2|15|TRBV9|TRBJ2-3|NA
TGTGCCAGCGGGGATAGCGGGGGGCTCACAGATACGCAGTATTTT
CASGDSGGLTDTQYF
>NA|13|TRBV7-9|TRBJ1-1|NA
TGTGCCAGCAGCCAACAGGTGGGCACTGAAGCTTTCTTT
CASSQQVGTEAFF
>TRBD1|19|TRBV11-1|TRBJ2-7|NA
TGTGCCAGCAGCTTAGCGCGGCAGGGGGCGAAAGGGGTGAGCTACGAGCAGTACTTC
CASSLARQGAKGVSYEQYF
>TRBD1|15|TRBV28|TRBJ1-3|NA
TGTGCCAGCAGTATCGGACAGGGGGTAGGAAACACCATATATTTT
CASSIGQGVGNTIYF
>TRBD1|17|TRBV5-6|TRBJ1-5|NA
TGTGCCAGCAGCTTGGGTCAGGGGGGAAATAGCAATCAGCCCCAGCATTTT
CASSLGQGGNSNQPQHF
>TRBD1|13|TRBV28|TRBJ1-1|NA
TGTGCCAGCAGTTTATCCAGGGGGGCTGAAGCTTTCTTT
CASSLSRGAEAFF
>NA|13|TRBV12-3/TRBV12-4|TRBJ1-2|NA
TGTGCCAGCAGGTCCCAGGGCGGCTATGGCTACACCTTC
CASRSQGGYGYTF
>NA|14|TRBV5-5|TRBJ1-5|NA
TGTGCCAGCAGCTTCGGCGGGTCGTGGCAGCCCCAGCATTTT
CASSFGGSWQPQHF
>NA|13|TRBV9|TRBJ1-6|NA
TGTGCCAGCAGCCCCGTCCTCGATTCACCCCTCCACTTT
CASSPVLDSPLHF
>NA|14|TRBV14|TRBJ1-2|NA
TGTGCCAGCAGCCAAGATCTTAAGGGACTCGGCTACACCTTC
CASSQDLKGLGYTF
>TRBD1|13|TRBV19|TRBJ2-2|NA
TGTGCCAGTAGTCATCAGGGGGACGGGGAGCTGTTTTTT
CASSHQGDGELFF
>TRBD1|14|TRBV2|TRBJ1-5|NA
TGTGCCAGCAGTCCCGGACAGGGCAATCAGCCCCAGCATTTT
CASSPGQGNQPQHF
>NA|14|TRBV5-1|TRBJ2-1|NA
TGCGCCAGCAGCTTAGACAAGGCCGACAATGAGCAGTTCTTC
CASSLDKADNEQFF
>NA|14|TRBV30|TRBJ1-1|NA
TGTGCCTGGAGGCGCGGAGGGATGAACACTGAAGCTTTCTTT
CAWRRGGMNTEAFF
>TRBD2|15|TRBV6-2/TRBV6-3|TRBJ2-7|NA
TGTGCCAGCAGTCAAGGACTAGGCACATCCCGCGAGCAGTACTTC
CASSQGLGTSREQYF
>TRBD2|16|TRBV7-3|TRBJ2-3|NA
TGTGCCAGCAGCGAGGTCGGGGGGGCCCGCACAGATACGCAGTATTTT
CASSEVGGARTDTQYF
>TRBD1|15|TRBV19|TRBJ1-2|few
TGTGCCAGTAGTATCTCAGGACAGGTCAACTATGGCTACACCTTC
CASSISGQVNYGYTF
>NA|12|TRBV6-2/TRBV6-3|TRBJ1-2|NA
TGTGCCAGCAGTTCAGGAGGTGGCGGCTACACCTTC
CASSSGGGGYTF
>TRBD2|15|TRBV13|TRBJ2-3|NA
TGTGCCAGCAGCTTATTCGGCGGGGGTGGAGATACGCAGTATTTT
CASSLFGGGGDTQYF
>NA|13|TRBV9|TRBJ1-2|NA
TGTGCCAGCAGCCCCAATGCTAACTATGGCTACACCTTC
CASSPNANYGYTF
>NA|15|TRBV27|TRBJ2-5|few
TGTGCCAGCAGTCCCAGCCCAGGGGCGGGAGAGACCCAGTACTTC
CASSPSPGAGETQYF
>NA|12|TRBV19|TRBJ1-2|NA
TGTGCCAGTAGTCCAGGGCCCTATGGCTACACCTTC
CASSPGPYGYTF
>NA|17|TRBV7-2|TRBJ1-1|once
TGTGCCAGCAGCTTAGACGGTGTACCTCTTCTAGGCACTGAAGCTTTCTTT
CASSLDGVPLLGTEAFF
>TRBD1|14|TRBV4-3|TRBJ1-1|few
TGCGCCAGCAGCCGCTCAGGGGGCTACACTGAAGCTTTCTTT
CASSRSGGYTEAFF
>NA|15|TRBV4-1|TRBJ1-5|NA
TGCGCCAGCAGCCAAGATGGGAGTAGCAATCAGCCCCAGCATTTT
CASSQDGSSNQPQHF
>NA|16|TRBV6-5|TRBJ1-6|NA
TGTGCCAGCAGTTACTCGAGCCGTACAGTTAATTCACCCCTCCACTTT
CASSYSSRTVNSPLHF
>NA|17|TRBV21-1|TRBJ1-1|NA
TGTGCCAGCAGCAAAGCCCGCCAGGGACAGGGGGCAAGGAGGGCTTTCTTT
CASSKARQGQGARRAFF
>TRBD1|13|TRBV28|TRBJ2-1|NA
TGTGCCAGTTTCGGGACAGGGTGGAATGAGCAGTTCTTC
CASFGTGWNEQFF
>TRBD1|14|TRBV29-1|TRBJ2-7|NA
TGCAGCGTTGATGTGACAGGGATCTTGGGGGAGCAGTACTTC
CSVDVTGILGEQYF
>TRBD1|15|TRBV3-1/TRBV3-2|TRBJ1-3|NA
TGTGCCAGCAGCCGAGGGACAGGGTCTGGAAACACCATATATTTT
CASSRGTGSGNTIYF
>TRBD1|14|TRBV6-6|TRBJ1-3|NA
TGTGCCAGCAGACAGGGGAGCTCTGGAAACACCATATATTTT
CASRQGSSGNTIYF
>NA|15|TRBV11-1|TRBJ1-1|NA
TGTGCCAGCAGCTTTGGGGCGGGAGCTAACACTGAAGCTTTCTTT
CASSFGAGANTEAFF
>NA|16|TRBV4-3|TRBJ2-2|NA
TGCGCCAGCAGCCAAGATCAAGGGGTCGGCACCGGGGAGCTGTTTTTT
CASSQDQGVGTGELFF
>NA|15|TRBV11-2|TRBJ1-1|NA
TGTGCCAGCAGCTTAGCGAACACCGCGAACACTGAAGCTTTCTTT
CASSLANTANTEAFF
>TRBD2|17|TRBV5-1|TRBJ2-5|NA
TGCGCCAGCAGCTTGGCCGGGCTAGCGGGGGGACAAGAGACCCAGTACTTC
CASSLAGLAGGQETQYF